These T cell receptor beta chains were read from a single sample in a study of graft-versus-host responses after intestinal transplantation. The protocol was immunoSEQ multiplex PCR, while the TCRdb copy is restricted to in-frame clones and leaves out a portion. The sample records approximately 24,000 clones, 80% to 90% being singletons. This specimen was PBMCs, taken around 440 days after intestinal transplant. These receptors all come from a human patient who received an intestinal transplant, so some T cells may come from the graft donor. Both conserved end residues are part of each CDR3. D genes are given only for firm matches. For some rows the clone size is stated as once, few or many, or as a class when expanded; others skip it.

v_gene,abundance,d_gene,j_gene,CDR3aa,CDR3nt
TRBV4-2,once,.,TRBJ2-7,CASSQDGVYEQYF,TGTGCCAGCAGCCAAGACGGGGTCTACGAGCAGTACTTC
TRBV30,.,.,TRBJ2-7,CAWSEGLGGEQYF,TGTGCCTGGAGTGAGGGACTGGGGGGCGAGCAGTACTTC
TRBV5-8,.,.,TRBJ1-5,CASSPMGNSNQPQHF,TGTGCCAGCAGCCCAATGGGGAATAGCAATCAGCCCCAGCATTTT
TRBV30,.,TRBD2,TRBJ2-7,CAWSVGGSGDEQYF,TGTGCCTGGAGTGTGGGCGGGAGCGGTGACGAGCAGTACTTC
TRBV5-1,few,TRBD1,TRBJ2-7,CASSLGDRGPLTYEQYF,TGCGCCAGCAGCTTGGGGGACAGGGGTCCCCTAACCTACGAGCAGTACTTC
TRBV6-6,.,.,TRBJ2-7,CASWDQYYEQYF,TGTGCCTCCTGGGACCAGTACTACGAGCAGTACTTC
TRBV5-6,.,TRBD2,TRBJ2-7,CASNKYFGTAGDEQYF,TGTGCCAGCAACAAGTACTTCGGGACGGCGGGAGACGAGCAGTACTTC
TRBV7-9,.,TRBD1,TRBJ1-1,CASSSNNRGRMNTEAFF,TGTGCCAGCAGCTCAAATAACAGGGGGAGGATGAACACTGAAGCTTTCTTT
TRBV27,.,.,TRBJ2-7,CASSFAAGVSDEQYF,TGTGCCAGCAGTTTCGCAGCAGGGGTTTCCGACGAGCAGTACTTC
TRBV6-4,.,TRBD2,TRBJ2-3,CASTPTSGITDTQYF,TGTGCCAGCACCCCGACTAGCGGGATTACAGATACGCAGTATTTT
TRBV18,.,TRBD2,TRBJ2-7,CASSPGLAAYEQYF,TGTGCCAGCTCACCGGGACTAGCGGCCTACGAGCAGTACTTC
TRBV5-1,.,.,TRBJ2-7,CASSFGGGNEQYF,TGCGCCAGCAGCTTCGGGGGCGGGAACGAGCAGTACTTC
TRBV30,.,.,TRBJ1-5,CAWSVADRQPQHF,TGTGCCTGGAGTGTTGCCGATCGTCAGCCCCAGCATTTT
TRBV6-5,.,.,TRBJ2-7,CASSYTTGPAYEQYF,TGTGCCAGCAGTTACACGACAGGTCCGGCCTACGAGCAGTACTTC
TRBV28,.,.,TRBJ2-5,CASSLPGIIEGTQYF,TGTGCCAGCAGTTTACCCGGAATTATTGAGGGGACCCAGTACTTC
TRBV7-9,.,.,TRBJ1-3,CASSTGFFSGNTIYF,TGTGCCAGCAGCACGGGCTTCTTCTCTGGAAACACCATATATTTT
TRBV6-5,.,.,TRBJ2-7,CASSQQSLSYEQYF,TGTGCCAGCAGCCAACAGTCGCTATCCTACGAGCAGTACTTC
TRBV5-1,.,TRBD1,TRBJ1-1,CASSWVQGRENTEAFF,TGCGCCAGCAGCTGGGTACAGGGGCGGGAGAACACTGAAGCTTTCTTT
TRBV28,few,.,TRBJ2-7,CASSPWGGGLYEQYF,TGTGCCAGCAGTCCCTGGGGAGGGGGGCTATACGAGCAGTACTTC
TRBV28,.,TRBD1,TRBJ2-5,CASSPTQGAGETQYF,TGTGCCAGCAGCCCTACCCAGGGGGCGGGGGAGACCCAGTACTTC
TRBV27,few,TRBD2,TRBJ2-5,CASSPLGLAGGETQYF,TGTGCCAGCAGTCCACTGGGACTAGCGGGAGGCGAAACCCAGTACTTC
TRBV5-1,.,.,TRBJ2-1,CASSRTRENYNEQFF,TGCGCCAGCAGCCGGACCCGGGAAAATTACAATGAGCAGTTCTTC
TRBV9,.,.,TRBJ2-3,CASSPLAYLGTDTQYF,TGTGCCAGCAGCCCATTAGCGTACCTAGGGACAGATACGCAGTATTTT
TRBV29-1,.,.,TRBJ1-3,CSVRGPASGNTIYF,TGCAGCGTCCGCGGGCCTGCCTCTGGAAACACCATATATTTT
TRBV19,.,TRBD1,TRBJ2-7,CASSFTGGYEQYF,TGTGCCAGTAGTTTCACAGGGGGCTACGAGCAGTACTTC
TRBV5-6,few,.,TRBJ1-5,CASSFGGGGNQPQHF,TGTGCCAGCAGCTTCGGTGGGGGAGGGAATCAGCCCCAGCATTTT
TRBV5-4,few,.,TRBJ2-7,CASGTDGTAYEQYF,TGTGCCAGCGGGACGGACGGGACCGCCTACGAGCAGTACTTC
TRBV5-1,few,TRBD1,TRBJ2-2,CASMGQETRRGELFF,TGCGCCAGCATGGGACAGGAGACGAGAAGGGGGGAGCTGTTTTTT
TRBV7-9,.,.,TRBJ1-4,CASSSSGADEKLFF,TGTGCCAGCAGCTCCTCCGGGGCCGATGAAAAACTGTTTTTT
TRBV2,.,.,TRBJ2-5,CASSDNRRGQYF,TGTGCCAGCAGTGACAACAGGCGGGGCCAGTACTTC